A selection of T cell receptor beta chains follows, all from one sample in a study of post-analysis software for immune sequencing data. TCRdb re-derived calls from the PCR reads in MiXCR, one entry per CDR3 protein. The sample contains around 190,000 distinct CDR3 sequences, 25% to 30% of which appear only once. Specimen: blood. Receptors originate from a girl aged 2 to 17 with multiple sclerosis. Both conserved end residues are part of each CDR3. Fields, in order: clone size, J gene, D gene, V gene, CDR3 DNA, CDR3 protein. A D gene is named only where the DNA matches it firmly. Clone size is shown for a subset of rows, as once, few, many or a class of expanded clone.

>many|TRBJ2-1|-|TRBV12-3/TRBV12-4
TGTGCCAGCAGTCTAATAAGCCCGTACAATGAGCAGTTCTTC
CASSLISPYNEQFF
>-|TRBJ1-5|-|TRBV20-1
TGCAGTGCTAGGGTAGGGAACTCCGATCAGCCCCAGCATTTT
CSARVGNSDQPQHF
>-|TRBJ2-5|TRBD1|TRBV28
TGTGCCAGCAATATTCCGGGACAGGGGGTCCAAGAGACCCAGTACTTC
CASNIPGQGVQETQYF
>many|TRBJ2-5|TRBD2|TRBV20-1
TGCAGTGCTCTCTGGTATTCACTAGCGGCACTCCGAGCGGAGACCCAGTACTTC
CSALWYSLAALRAETQYF
>many|TRBJ2-1|TRBD2|TRBV7-9
TGTGCCAGCAGCCCCCTAGCGGGGCCCAGCTCCTACAATGAGCAGTTCTTC
CASSPLAGPSSYNEQFF
>many|TRBJ2-7|TRBD2|TRBV4-1
TGCGCCAGCAGCCCTAGCGGGAGGAGTACCTACGAGCAGTACTTC
CASSPSGRSTYEQYF
>few|TRBJ1-5|-|TRBV12-3/TRBV12-4
TGTGCCAGCAGTTTACCCCCGGGCAATCAGCCCCAGCATTTT
CASSLPPGNQPQHF
>many|TRBJ1-2|TRBD1|TRBV20-1
TGCAGTGCTAGAGACCAGGACAGGGGGAGAGGCTACACCTTC
CSARDQDRGRGYTF
>-|TRBJ1-6|TRBD1|TRBV6-5
TGTGCCAGCAGTTACTCGTTGACAGGGAATTCACCCCTCCACTTT
CASSYSLTGNSPLHF
>many|TRBJ2-1|-|TRBV20-1
TGCAGTGCTGGGGGGGCGAAGACAGGCTACAATGAGCAGTTCTTC
CSAGGAKTGYNEQFF
>many|TRBJ2-6|-|TRBV10-3
TGTGCCATCAGTGAGTCCGTAGGACGGAGCTCTGGGGCCAACGTCCTGACTTTC
CAISESVGRSSGANVLTF
>many|TRBJ2-1|-|TRBV7-9
TGTGCCAGCAGCTTAATTCTAGGGTATAATGAGCAGTTCTTC
CASSLILGYNEQFF
>many|TRBJ2-7|TRBD1|TRBV12-3/TRBV12-4
TGTGCCAGCAGCAGGGGGCCCTACGAGCAGTACTTC
CASSRGPYEQYF
>many|TRBJ2-7|TRBD1|TRBV27
TGTGCCAGCAGTTGGGGGGACAGGGGGCAGCAGTACTTC
CASSWGDRGQQYF
>-|TRBJ2-1|-|TRBV20-1
TGCAGTGCTAGAGATCGGCAAACGGCCGGGACCCAGTTCTTC
CSARDRQTAGTQFF
>-|TRBJ2-5|-|TRBV11-2
TGTGCCAGCAGCTTAGGGGTAGGCTCCTACAATGAGCAGTACTTC
CASSLGVGSYNEQYF
>-|TRBJ1-1|-|TRBV12-3/TRBV12-4
TGTGCCAGCAGTGCAAGACTCAAGAACACTGAAGCTTTCTTT
CASSARLKNTEAFF
>-|TRBJ2-7|-|TRBV14
TGTGCCAGCAGCCCGAGGGGAGTTTGCTACGAGCAGTACTTC
CASSPRGVCYEQYF
>many|TRBJ1-2|-|TRBV6-5
TGTGCCAGCAGCCACGGGCGGTGGATTGACTATGGCTACACCTTC
CASSHGRWIDYGYTF
>many|TRBJ1-1|-|TRBV29-1
TGCAGCGGACTGACAGATTTGAACACTGAAGCTTTCTTT
CSGLTDLNTEAFF
>many|TRBJ2-5|-|TRBV5-1
TGCGCCAGCAGCTTGGTTTTTCAGGGAGAGACCCAGTACTTC
CASSLVFQGETQYF
>many|TRBJ2-5|-|TRBV10-3
TGTGCCATCAGTGACTTACTAGGGCCGTCCACACGGGAGACCCAGTACTTC
CAISDLLGPSTRETQYF
>-|TRBJ2-1|-|TRBV18
TGTGCCAGCTCACCCCCGGACTCCTACAATGAGCAGTTCTTC
CASSPPDSYNEQFF
>-|TRBJ2-3|TRBD2|TRBV11-2
TGTGCCAGCAGCTTCGGGGGGGCAGATACGCAGTATTTT
CASSFGGADTQYF
>few|TRBJ1-2|-|TRBV7-2
TGTGCCAGCAGCCTTACCCCAGGGGAGAGGAGCTACACCTTC
CASSLTPGERSYTF
>few|TRBJ2-7|-|TRBV27
TGTGCCAGCAGTTTAAGGATCTCCTACGAGCAGTACTTC
CASSLRISYEQYF
>-|TRBJ2-7|-|TRBV7-9
TGTGCCAGCAGCCCAGGGACGGGACACTGCGAGCAGTACTTC
CASSPGTGHCEQYF
>many|TRBJ2-7|-|TRBV28
TGTGCCAGCGAGGATGGGGGCGGCTCCTACGAGCAGTACTTC
CASEDGGGSYEQYF
>-|TRBJ2-6|-|TRBV2
TGTGCCAGCAGTGGATCCAGGGCCGGGGCCAACGTCCTGACTTTC
CASSGSRAGANVLTF
>few|TRBJ2-1|TRBD2|TRBV5-1
TGCGCCAGCAGCTTGGTAGCGGGGGGGATCAATGAGCAGTTCTTC
CASSLVAGGINEQFF
>few|TRBJ2-5|TRBD1|TRBV28
TGTGCCAGCAGTTTACCCCTCCGACAGGGGGCGGATGGAGAGACCCAGTACTTC
CASSLPLRQGADGETQYF
>-|TRBJ2-7|-|TRBV11-3
TGTGCCAGCAGCTTGGACTCGAAGGGCTACGAGCGGTACTTC
CASSLDSKGYERYF
>many|TRBJ1-2|-|TRBV20-1
TGCAGTGCTAGAGATCCAGGGAGCTATGGCTACACCTTC
CSARDPGSYGYTF
>many|TRBJ2-7|TRBD2|TRBV20-1
TGCAGTGCTAGAGTGTCTAGCGGGAGGGCCTACGAGCAGTACTTC
CSARVSSGRAYEQYF
>-|TRBJ1-1|-|TRBV29-1
TGCAGCGCCCAGGACAGCGGCCCCGAAGCTTTCTTT
CSAQDSGPEAFF
>once|TRBJ1-1|TRBD1|TRBV5-1
TGCGCCAGCAGGCCATCCGGGACAGGGAACACTGAAGCTTTCTTT
CASRPSGTGNTEAFF
>many|TRBJ1-4|-|TRBV28
TGTGCCAGCAGTTTAATAGGGACGGCTTACGAAAAACTGTTTTTT
CASSLIGTAYEKLFF
>-|TRBJ1-4|TRBD1|TRBV5-1
TGCGTCAGCAGCGCCACGGGACAGGCCTATGCAACTAATGAAAAACTGTTTTTT
CVSSATGQAYATNEKLFF
>many|TRBJ2-7|TRBD2|TRBV29-1
TGCAGCGGGGGGACTAGCGGGAAAGCCCACGAGCAGTACTTC
CSGGTSGKAHEQYF
>many|TRBJ2-7|TRBD1|TRBV29-1
TGCAGCGTCCAAGGGGACAGGGCCTACGAGCAGTACTTC
CSVQGDRAYEQYF
>medium-sized|TRBJ2-2|TRBD2|TRBV12-3/TRBV12-4
TGTGCCACCCCCCCCGGGGGGGCGTATACCGGGGAGCTGTTTTTT
CATPPGGAYTGELFF
>many|TRBJ2-5|-|TRBV20-1
TGCAGTGCTAGAGATTCAGGCATCCCACAAGAGACCCAGTACTTC
CSARDSGIPQETQYF